Below, one T cell receptor (beta chain) is given with its context. Its target is not known. The sample belongs to a study of identical twins. Study-level results: Surplus twin overlap in beta out-of-frame sequences was less pronounced.

Unique molecular identifiers were present on the cDNA, and a universal primer site came from template switching. MiXCR, applied by TCRdb to the 5' RACE reads, yields one record per CDR3 protein. The sample yields 550,000 to 800,000 distinct CDR3 sequences, under 8.5% seen once. Trimming cost V 2 bases and J 6 bases, with 11 bases left between them. Looked up from germline, CDR1 is LGHNA and CDR2 is YNFKEQ. The CDR3 has 14 residues. This sample was shared with a second study, whose subject was yellow fever vaccine responses in identical twins.

The chain couples TRBV4-2 to TRBJ2-1, with a weak D call TRBD1 (6 bases). The specimen sequenced was PBMCs. This TCR was recovered from a woman aged 18 to 35 in good health. This CDR3 is CASSQLGHRNEQFF. In DNA, the CDR3 is TGTGCCAGCAGCCAATTGGGACACCGCAATGAGCAGTTCTTC.